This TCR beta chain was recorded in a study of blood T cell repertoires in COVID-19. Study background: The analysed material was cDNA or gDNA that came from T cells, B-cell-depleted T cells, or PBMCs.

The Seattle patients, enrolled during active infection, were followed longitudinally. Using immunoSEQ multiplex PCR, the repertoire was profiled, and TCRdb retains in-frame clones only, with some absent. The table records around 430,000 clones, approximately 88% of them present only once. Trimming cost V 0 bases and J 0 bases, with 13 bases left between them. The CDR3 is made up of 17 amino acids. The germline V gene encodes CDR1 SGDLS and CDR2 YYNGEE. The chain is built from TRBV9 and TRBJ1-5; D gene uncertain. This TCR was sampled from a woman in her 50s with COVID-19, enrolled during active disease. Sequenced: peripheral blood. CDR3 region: CASSVGAASYSNQPQHF. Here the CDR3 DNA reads TGTGCCAGCAGCGTAGGAGCAGCTAGTTATAGCAATCAGCCCCAGCATTTT.